Below are 13 T cell receptor beta chains sequenced from a single sample in a study of ipilimumab plus nivolumab after autologous stem cell transplantation. Measured with immunoSEQ multiplex PCR; TCRdb has only the in-frame clones, and not every one. Here the sample spans some 17,000 clones, more than 65% being singletons. The source material was PBMCs, sampled in a trial of ipilimumab plus nivolumab as post-transplant consolidation. The receptors here all came from a male donor with diffuse large B-cell lymphoma.

The CDR3 DNA is TGCGCCAGCAGCCACGCCTTCCCGCCAGCGCGACAAGAGACCCAGTACTTC. Amino acids: CASSHAFPPARQETQYF. The chain is built from TRBV4-1 and TRBJ2-5; no clear D gene. The CDR3 sequence is 17 residues long. The V and J ends lost 3 bases and 2 bases respectively, with 19 bases between them. CDR1 and CDR2 from the germline V gene are MGHRA and YSYEKL.

Only a few counts were recorded for this clone. The chain has TRBV5-5 and TRBJ2-1; D gene uncertain. Trimming left V 4 bases short and J 8 bases short, with 10 bases between. The CDR3 consists of 12 residues. CDR1 SGHKS and CDR2 YYEKEE come from the germline V gene (reference sequence). CDR3 sequence (DNA): TGTGCCAGCAGCACGGCCAGTTATGAGCAGTTCTTC. It codes for CASSTASYEQFF.

The chain uses TRBV5-1 and TRBJ1-1; the match to TRBD1 covers 8 bases. In germline, CDR1 is SGHRS, CDR2 YFSETQ. V shed 3 bases and J 1 base; nucleotides not matched to a gene: 5. CDR3 size: 15 residues. The CDR3, as DNA: TGCGCCAGCAGCTCGTCAGGGGGCCGGAACACTGAAGCTTTCTTT. This encodes CASSSSGGRNTEAFF.

This clone came up a few times. This chain connects TRBV6-1 to TRBJ1-4; no clear D gene. Germline CDR1 is MNHNS and CDR2 is SASEGT. Trimming pared 3 bases from V and 5 bases from J, leaving 1 base between. The CDR3 is 11 amino acids. DNA of the CDR3: TGTGCCAGCAGTGAGAATGAAAAACTGTTTTTT. It specifies CASSENEKLFF.

The chain couples TRBV18 to TRBJ1-5, with 9 bases identical to TRBD1. There are 16 residues in the CDR3. CDR1 and CDR2 (germline): KGHSH, LQKENI. Germline trimming cut 2 bases from V and 3 bases from J; bases unmatched to any gene: 5. The CDR3 DNA is TGTGCCAGCTCACCATTTGGGACAGGGATCAATCAGCCCCAGCATTTT. It yields the protein CASSPFGTGINQPQHF.

The genes are TRBV5-1 and TRBJ2-5; D uncertain. The germline V gene encodes CDR1 SGHRS and CDR2 YFSETQ. Between the trimmed V and J ends, which lost 5 bases and 5 bases, there was a span of 10 bases. The CDR3 consists of 12 residues. The chain's CDR3 is CASSRDWETQYF. The CDR3, as DNA: TGCGCCAGCAGTCGTGACTGGGAGACCCAGTACTTC.

CDR3 region: CASSPSWGAGSTDTQYF. The CDR3, as DNA: TGCGCCAGCAGTCCCTCGTGGGGGGCCGGAAGCACAGATACGCAGTATTTT. This chain uses TRBV4-1 with TRBJ2-3, with D perhaps matching TRBD1 or TRBD2 (6 bases each). Germline V gene lookup returns CDR1 MGHRA and CDR2 YSYEKL. V shed 6 bases and J shed 0 bases, with 19 bases lying between them. The CDR3 spans 17 residues.

J is TRBJ1-3 and V is TRBV7-9, with a tentative D call TRBD1 (5 bases). Germline-derived CDR1 and CDR2 are SEHNR and FQNEAQ (reference sequence). V gave up 3 bases and J gave up 6 bases, with 9 bases separating them. The CDR3 consists of 13 residues. Here the CDR3 DNA reads TGTGCCAGCAGCTTCGCAGGGATAAACACCATATATTTT. Translation gives CASSFAGINTIYF.

The J gene is TRBJ1-3, the V gene TRBV18; no clear D. CDR1 and CDR2 from the germline V gene are KGHSH and LQKENI. The CDR3 has 13 residues. V was trimmed by 2 bases and J by 3 bases, leaving 5 bases between them. Here the CDR3 DNA reads TGTGCCAGCTCACCATCGAGTGGAAACACCATATATTTT. It specifies CASSPSSGNTIYF.

The chain's CDR3 is CASSFRPAYGELFF. The CDR3 nucleotides are TGTGCCAGCAGTTTTCGGCCCGCCTATGGGGAGCTGTTTTTT. The chain employs TRBV27 and TRBJ2-2; D gene ambiguous. CDR1 is MNHEY and CDR2 is SMNVEV in the germline V gene (reference sequence). Trimming cost V 3 bases and J 8 bases, with 13 bases left between them. This CDR3 comprises 14 residues.

This clone came up once. The V call is TRBV29-1, the J call TRBJ1-2, with D uncertain. This CDR3 spans 12 amino acids. Germline loops: CDR1 SQVTM, CDR2 ANQGSEA. The V gene lost 1 base and the J gene lost 8 bases, with 11 bases spanning the gap. The CDR3 loop reads CSVEASGWGYTF. The CDR3 region has the DNA TGCAGCGTTGAAGCCTCGGGTTGGGGCTACACCTTC.

The V and J genes are TRBV11-2 and TRBJ2-7; D might be TRBD2 (6 bases). This CDR3 region has 14 residues. V lost 8 bases and J 4 bases, leaving 18 bases between the germline ends. The germline gives CDR1 SGHAT, CDR2 FQNNGV. The CDR3 region has the DNA TGTGCCAGCTCGACCCCCGGGGGTGTGTACGAGCAGTACTTC. Translating gives CASSTPGGVYEQYF.

The chain couples TRBV30 to TRBJ1-2; D is undetermined. This CDR3 contains 13 residues. Germline loops: CDR1 GTSNPN, CDR2 SVGIG (reference sequence). V was clipped by 2 bases and J by 4 bases, with 11 bases between them. The CDR3 protein is CAWSPSSTYGYTF. The CDR3, as DNA: TGTGCCTGGAGTCCCAGCTCGACCTATGGCTACACCTTC.